What follows is one TCR beta chain and its context. The antigen remains undetermined. It was with a sample-barcoded 5' primer and a J-beta primer mix that a second PCR of roughly 7 to 12 cycles was run. A 12-random-nucleotide template-switch adaptor tagged each cDNA molecule. TCRdb called the 5' RACE reads again in MiXCR, with one record for every CDR3 protein. The sample has 1.6 million or so distinct CDR3 sequences; about 35% are singletons. A minimum of 7 million PBMCs was isolated per sample. With 5 bases removed from V and 2 bases from J, the gap between germline ends came to 12 bases. In germline, CDR1 is DFQATT, CDR2 SNEGSKA (reference sequence). The CDR3 length is 13 residues. This sample is drawn from a study of blood T cells in healthy people across ages. Overall study findings and caveats: The unknown donor CMV status may have confounded expanded clonotype changes. Unsorted PBMCs prevented conclusive naive versus antigen-experienced comparison.

The source is a woman aged 25-40 years in good health. Sample: blood. The V and J genes are TRBV20-1 and TRBJ2-5; D is perhaps TRBD1 (6 bases). This CDR3 is CSAPRTAQETQYF. CDR3 nucleotide sequence: TGCAGTGCTCCCCGGACAGCTCAAGAGACCCAGTACTTC.